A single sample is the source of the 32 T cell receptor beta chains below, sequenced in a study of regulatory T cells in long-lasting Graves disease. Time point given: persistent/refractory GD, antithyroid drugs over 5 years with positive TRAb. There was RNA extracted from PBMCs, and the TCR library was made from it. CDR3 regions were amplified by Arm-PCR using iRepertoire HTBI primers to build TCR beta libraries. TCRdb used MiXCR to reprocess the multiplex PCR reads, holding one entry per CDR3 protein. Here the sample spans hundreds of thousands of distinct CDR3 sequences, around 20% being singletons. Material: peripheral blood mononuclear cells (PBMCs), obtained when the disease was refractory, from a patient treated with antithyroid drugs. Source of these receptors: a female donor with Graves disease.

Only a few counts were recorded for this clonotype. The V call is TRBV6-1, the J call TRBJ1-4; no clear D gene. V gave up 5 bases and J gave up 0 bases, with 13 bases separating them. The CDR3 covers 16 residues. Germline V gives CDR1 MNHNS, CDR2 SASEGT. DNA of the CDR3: TGTGCCAGCAGTCGCGCTCTTGGGTCAACTAATGAAAAACTGTTTTTT. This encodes CASSRALGSTNEKLFF.

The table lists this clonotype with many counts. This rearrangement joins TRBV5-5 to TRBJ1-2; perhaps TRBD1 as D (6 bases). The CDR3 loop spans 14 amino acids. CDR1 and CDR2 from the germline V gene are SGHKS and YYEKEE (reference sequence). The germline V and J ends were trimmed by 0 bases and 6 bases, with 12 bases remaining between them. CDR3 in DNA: TGTGCCAGCAGCTTGGACCAGGGGACTGATGGCTACACCTTC. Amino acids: CASSLDQGTDGYTF. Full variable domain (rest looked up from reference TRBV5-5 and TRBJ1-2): DAGVTQSPTHLIKTRGQQVTLRCSPISGHKSVSWYQQVLGQGPQFIFQYYEKEERGRGNFPDRFSARQFPNYSSELNVNALLLGDSALYLCASSLDQGTDGYTFGSGTRLTVV.

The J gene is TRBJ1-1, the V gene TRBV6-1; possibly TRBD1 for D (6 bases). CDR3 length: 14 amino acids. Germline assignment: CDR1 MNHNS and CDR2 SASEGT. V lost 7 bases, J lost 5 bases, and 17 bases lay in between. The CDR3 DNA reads TGTGCCAGCACCCCCAGAGGGGGTAAAACTGAAGCTTTCTTT. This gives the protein CASTPRGGKTEAFF.

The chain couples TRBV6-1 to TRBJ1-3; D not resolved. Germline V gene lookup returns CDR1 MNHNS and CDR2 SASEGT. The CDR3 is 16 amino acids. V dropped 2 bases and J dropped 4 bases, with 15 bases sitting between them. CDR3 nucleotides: TGTGCCAGCAGTGAATTGATAGGCACAAGAGGAAACACCATATATTTT. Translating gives CASSELIGTRGNTIYF.

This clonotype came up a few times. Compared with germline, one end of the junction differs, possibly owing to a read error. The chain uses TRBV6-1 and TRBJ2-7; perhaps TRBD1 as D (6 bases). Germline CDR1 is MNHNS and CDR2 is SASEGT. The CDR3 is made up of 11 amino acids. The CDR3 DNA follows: TGTGCCAGCAACGACGCCGGGACACCAATTTTC. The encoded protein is CASNDAGTPIF.

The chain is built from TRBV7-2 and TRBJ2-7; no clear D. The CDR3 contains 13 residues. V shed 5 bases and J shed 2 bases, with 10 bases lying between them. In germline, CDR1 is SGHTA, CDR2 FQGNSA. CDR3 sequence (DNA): TGTGCCAGCAGCAGACACGGACCCTACGAGCAGTACTTC. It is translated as CASSRHGPYEQYF.

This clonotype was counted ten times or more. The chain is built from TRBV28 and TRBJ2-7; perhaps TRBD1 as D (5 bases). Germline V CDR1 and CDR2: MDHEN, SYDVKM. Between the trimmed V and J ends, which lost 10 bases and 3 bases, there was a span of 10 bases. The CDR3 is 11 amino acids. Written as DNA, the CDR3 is TGTGCCACCGTAGACAGCTACGAGCAGTACTTC. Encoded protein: CATVDSYEQYF.

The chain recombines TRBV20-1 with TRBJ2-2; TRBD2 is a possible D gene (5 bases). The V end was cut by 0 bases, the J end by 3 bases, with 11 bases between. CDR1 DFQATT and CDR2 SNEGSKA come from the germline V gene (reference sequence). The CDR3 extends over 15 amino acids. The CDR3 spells CSARDLGEYTGELFF. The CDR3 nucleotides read TGCAGTGCTAGAGATCTTGGGGAGTACACCGGGGAGCTGTTTTTT.

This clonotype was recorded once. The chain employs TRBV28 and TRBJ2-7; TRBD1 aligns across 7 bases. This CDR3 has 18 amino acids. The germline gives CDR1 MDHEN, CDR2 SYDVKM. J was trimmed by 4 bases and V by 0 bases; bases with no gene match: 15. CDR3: CASSLWSRPDRLFYEQYF. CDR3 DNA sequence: TGTGCCAGCAGTTTATGGAGCCGTCCGGACAGGCTTTTTTACGAGCAGTACTTC.

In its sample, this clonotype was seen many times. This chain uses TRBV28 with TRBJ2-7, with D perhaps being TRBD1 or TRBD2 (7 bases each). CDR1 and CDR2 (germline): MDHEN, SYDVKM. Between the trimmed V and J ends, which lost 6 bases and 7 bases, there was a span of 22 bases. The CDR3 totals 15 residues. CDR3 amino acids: CASSTTGAGTTEQYF. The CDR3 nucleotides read TGTGCCAGCAGCACCACAGGGGCCGGGACTACGGAGCAGTACTTC.

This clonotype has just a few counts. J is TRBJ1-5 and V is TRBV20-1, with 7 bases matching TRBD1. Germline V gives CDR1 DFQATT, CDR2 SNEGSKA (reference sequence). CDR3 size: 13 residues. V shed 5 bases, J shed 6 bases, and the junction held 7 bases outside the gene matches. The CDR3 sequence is CSALKGAGQPQHF. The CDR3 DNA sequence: TGCAGTGCTCTCAAGGGGGCCGGTCAGCCCCAGCATTTT.

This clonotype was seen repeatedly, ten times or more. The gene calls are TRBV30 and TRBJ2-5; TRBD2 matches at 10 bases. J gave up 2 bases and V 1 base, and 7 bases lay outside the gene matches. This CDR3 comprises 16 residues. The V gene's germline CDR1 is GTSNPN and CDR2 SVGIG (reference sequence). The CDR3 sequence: CAWSEPGLADQETQYF. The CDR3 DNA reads TGTGCCTGGAGTGAACCCGGACTAGCGGATCAAGAGACCCAGTACTTC.

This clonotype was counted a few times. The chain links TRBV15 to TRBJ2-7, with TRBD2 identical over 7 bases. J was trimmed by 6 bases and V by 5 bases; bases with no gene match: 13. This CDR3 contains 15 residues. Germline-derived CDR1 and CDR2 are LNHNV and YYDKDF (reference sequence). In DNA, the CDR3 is TGTGCCACCAGCGAGAGGAGGGCGGGGGTCGGCGAGCAGTACTTC. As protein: CATSERRAGVGEQYF.

The CDR3 loop reads CATKSYGELFF. The CDR3 DNA sequence: TGTGCCACCAAGTCGTACGGGGAGCTGTTTTTT. The rearrangement uses TRBV10-3 and TRBJ2-2; D gene uncertain. V shed 10 bases and J shed 7 bases, with 10 bases lying between them. This CDR3 is 11 amino acids long. Germline-derived CDR1 and CDR2 are ENHRY and SYGVKD.

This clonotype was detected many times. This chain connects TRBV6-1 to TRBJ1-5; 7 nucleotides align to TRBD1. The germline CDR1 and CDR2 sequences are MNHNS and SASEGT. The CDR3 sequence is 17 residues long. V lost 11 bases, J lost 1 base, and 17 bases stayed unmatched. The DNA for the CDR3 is TGTGCCGGGTTGGAGGGGGCTTGGGGGGGGAGCAATCAGCCCCAGCATTTT. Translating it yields CAGLEGAWGGSNQPQHF.

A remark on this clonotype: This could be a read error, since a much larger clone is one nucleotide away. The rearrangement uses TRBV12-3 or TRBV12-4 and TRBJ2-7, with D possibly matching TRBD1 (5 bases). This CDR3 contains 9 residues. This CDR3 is CRRAYEQHF. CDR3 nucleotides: TGTCGCAGGGCCTACGAGCAGCACTTC.

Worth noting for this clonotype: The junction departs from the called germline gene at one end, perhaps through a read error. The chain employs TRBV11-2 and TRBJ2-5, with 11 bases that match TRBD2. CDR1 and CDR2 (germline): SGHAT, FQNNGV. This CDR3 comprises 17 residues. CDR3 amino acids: CASSHGMRLAGSETQYF. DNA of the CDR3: TGCGCCAGCAGCCACGGGATGCGACTAGCGGGATCGGAGACCCAGTACTTC.

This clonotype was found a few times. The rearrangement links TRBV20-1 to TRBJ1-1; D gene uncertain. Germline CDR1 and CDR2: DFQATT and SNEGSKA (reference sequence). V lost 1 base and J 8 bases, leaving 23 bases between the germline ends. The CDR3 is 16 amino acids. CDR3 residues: CSARVVSRETLAEAFF. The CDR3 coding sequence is TGCAGTGCTAGAGTAGTAAGTCGGGAGACATTAGCCGAAGCTTTCTTT.

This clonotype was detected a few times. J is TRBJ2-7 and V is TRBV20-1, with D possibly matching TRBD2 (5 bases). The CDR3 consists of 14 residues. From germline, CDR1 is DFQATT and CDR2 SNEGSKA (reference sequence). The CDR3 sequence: CSAKSSSIVYEQYF. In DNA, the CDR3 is TGCAGCGCCAAATCTAGCTCCATAGTCTACGAGCAGTACTTC.

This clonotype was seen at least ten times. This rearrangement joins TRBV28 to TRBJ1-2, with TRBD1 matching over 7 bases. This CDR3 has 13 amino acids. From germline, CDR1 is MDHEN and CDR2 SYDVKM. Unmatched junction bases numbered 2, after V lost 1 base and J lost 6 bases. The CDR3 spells CASSLLTGNGYTF. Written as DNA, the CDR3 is TGTGCCAGCAGTTTATTGACAGGGAATGGCTACACCTTC.

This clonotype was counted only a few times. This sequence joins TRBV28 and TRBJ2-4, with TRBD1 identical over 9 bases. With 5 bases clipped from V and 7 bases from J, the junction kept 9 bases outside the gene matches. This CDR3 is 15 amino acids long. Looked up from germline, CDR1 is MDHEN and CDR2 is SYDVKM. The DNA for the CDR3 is TGTGCCAGCAGTCCCCTCGGGACAGGGTGGAACATTCAGTACTTC. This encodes CASSPLGTGWNIQYF.

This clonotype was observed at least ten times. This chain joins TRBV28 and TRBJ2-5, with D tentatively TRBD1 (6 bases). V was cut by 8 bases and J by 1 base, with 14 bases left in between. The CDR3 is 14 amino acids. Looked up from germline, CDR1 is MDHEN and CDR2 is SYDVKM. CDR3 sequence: CASFTRGFQETQYF. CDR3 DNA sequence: TGTGCCAGCTTTACTAGGGGGTTCCAAGAGACCCAGTACTTC. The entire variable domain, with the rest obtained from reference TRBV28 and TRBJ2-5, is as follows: DVKVTQSSRYLVKRTGEKVFLECVQDMDHENMFWYRQDPGLGLRLIYFSYDVKMKEKGDIPEGYSVSREKKERFSLILESASTNQTSMYLCASFTRGFQETQYFGPGTRLLVL.

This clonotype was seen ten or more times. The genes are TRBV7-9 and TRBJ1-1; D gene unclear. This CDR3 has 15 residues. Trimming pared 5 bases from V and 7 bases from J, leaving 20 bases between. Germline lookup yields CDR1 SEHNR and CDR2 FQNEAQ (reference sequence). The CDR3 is CASSPPGFLKIEAFF. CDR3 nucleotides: TGTGCCAGCAGCCCCCCGGGGTTTCTGAAGATTGAAGCTTTCTTT.

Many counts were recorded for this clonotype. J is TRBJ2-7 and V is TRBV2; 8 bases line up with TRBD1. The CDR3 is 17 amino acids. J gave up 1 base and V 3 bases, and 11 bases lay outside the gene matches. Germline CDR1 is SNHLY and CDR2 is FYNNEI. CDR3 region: CASSEEIRTGISYEQYF. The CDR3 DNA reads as TGTGCCAGCAGTGAGGAAATAAGGACAGGGATTTCCTACGAGCAGTACTTC.

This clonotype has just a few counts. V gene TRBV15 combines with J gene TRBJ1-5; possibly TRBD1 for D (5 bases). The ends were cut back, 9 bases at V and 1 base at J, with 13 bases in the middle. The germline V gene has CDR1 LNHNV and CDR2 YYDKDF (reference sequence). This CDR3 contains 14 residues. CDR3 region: CATRGRQSNQPQHF. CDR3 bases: TGTGCCACGAGGGGCCGGCAAAGCAATCAGCCCCAGCATTTT.

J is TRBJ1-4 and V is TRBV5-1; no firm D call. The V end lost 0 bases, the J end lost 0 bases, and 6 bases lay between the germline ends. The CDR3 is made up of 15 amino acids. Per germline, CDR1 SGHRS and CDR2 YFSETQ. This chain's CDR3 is CASSLGRSTNEKLFF. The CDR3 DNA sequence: TGCGCCAGCAGCTTGGGAAGGTCAACTAATGAAAAACTGTTTTTT. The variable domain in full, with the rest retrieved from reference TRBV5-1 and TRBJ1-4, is KAGVTQTPRYLIKTRGQQVTLSCSPISGHRSVSWYQQTPGQGLQFLFEYFSETQRNKGNFPGRFSGRQFSNSRSEMNVSTLELGDSALYLCASSLGRSTNEKLFFGSGTQLSVL.

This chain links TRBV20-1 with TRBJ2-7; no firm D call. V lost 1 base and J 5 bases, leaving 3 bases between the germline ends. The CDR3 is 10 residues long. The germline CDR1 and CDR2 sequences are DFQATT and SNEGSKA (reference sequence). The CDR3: CSARANEQYF. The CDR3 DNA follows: TGCAGTGCTAGAGCTAACGAGCAGTACTTC.

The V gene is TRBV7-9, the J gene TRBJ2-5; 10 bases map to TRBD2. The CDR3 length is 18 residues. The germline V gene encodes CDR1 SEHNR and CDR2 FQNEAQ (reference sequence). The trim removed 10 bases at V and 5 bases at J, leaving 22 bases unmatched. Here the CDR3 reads CAIEREGAAEPGGETQYF. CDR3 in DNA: TGTGCCATCGAGCGGGAGGGCGCGGCGGAACCAGGGGGGGAGACCCAGTACTTC.

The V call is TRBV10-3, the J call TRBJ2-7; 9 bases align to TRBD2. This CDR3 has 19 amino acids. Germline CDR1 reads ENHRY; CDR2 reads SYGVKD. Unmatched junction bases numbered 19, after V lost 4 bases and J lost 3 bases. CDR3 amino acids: CAISGPAWGGRAGNYEQYF. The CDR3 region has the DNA TGTGCCATCAGTGGCCCTGCTTGGGGCGGGAGGGCCGGAAACTACGAGCAGTACTTC.

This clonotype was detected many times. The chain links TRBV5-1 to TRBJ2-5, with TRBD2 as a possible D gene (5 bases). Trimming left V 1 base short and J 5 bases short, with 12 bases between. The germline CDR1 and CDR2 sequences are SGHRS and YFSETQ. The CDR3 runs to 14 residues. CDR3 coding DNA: TGCGCCAGCAGCTTGAAACTAGTCTCGGAGACCCAGTACTTC. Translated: CASSLKLVSETQYF.

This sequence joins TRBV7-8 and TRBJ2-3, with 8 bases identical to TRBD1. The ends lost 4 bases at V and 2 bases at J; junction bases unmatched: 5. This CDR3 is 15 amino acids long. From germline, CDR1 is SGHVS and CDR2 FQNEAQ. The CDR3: CASSSRDRPTDTQYF. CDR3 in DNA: TGTGCCAGCAGCTCCCGGGACAGGCCCACAGATACGCAGTATTTT.

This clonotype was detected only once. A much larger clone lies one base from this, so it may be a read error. The CDR3 sequence is CAGSEARGYNSPLHF. CDR3 nucleotide sequence: TGTGCCGGCAGTGAAGCGCGGGGCTATAATTCACCCCTCCACTTT. The rearrangement uses TRBV2 and TRBJ1-6; D is unclear. The V gene's germline CDR1 is SNHLY and CDR2 FYNNEI. CDR3 length: 15 amino acids.